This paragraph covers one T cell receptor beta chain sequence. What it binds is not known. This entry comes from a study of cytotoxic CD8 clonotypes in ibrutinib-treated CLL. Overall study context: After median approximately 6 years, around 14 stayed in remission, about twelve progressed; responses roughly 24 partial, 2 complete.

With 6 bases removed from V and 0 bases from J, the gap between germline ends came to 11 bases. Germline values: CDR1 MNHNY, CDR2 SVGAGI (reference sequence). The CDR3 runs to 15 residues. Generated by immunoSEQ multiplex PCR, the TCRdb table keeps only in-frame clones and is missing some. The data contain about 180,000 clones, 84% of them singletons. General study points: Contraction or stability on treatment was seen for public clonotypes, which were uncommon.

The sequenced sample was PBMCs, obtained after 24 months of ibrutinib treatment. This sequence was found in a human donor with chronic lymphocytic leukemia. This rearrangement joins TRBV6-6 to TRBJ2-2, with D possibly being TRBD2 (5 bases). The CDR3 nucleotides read TGTGCCAGCAGATCCGGGAAATCGAACACCGGGGAGCTGTTTTTT. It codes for CASRSGKSNTGELFF.